The subject of this entry is one T cell receptor beta chain. The data originate from a study of blood T cell repertoires in COVID-19. Original methodology: The assay estimated nucleated cells by amplifying reference gene primers. Libraries were prepared by immunoSEQ multiplex PCR; TCRdb keeps only in-frame clonotypes and omits some of them. V and J calls and clone size come straight from that table; D and trimming were deduced from the DNA. The sample consists of approximately 500,000 clones, 88% of them appearing once. Germline V lookup: CDR1 ENHRY, CDR2 SYGVKD. The CDR3 is 18 amino acids. With 3 bases removed from V and 0 bases from J, the gap between germline ends came to 21 bases. Those enrolled, adults aged roughly 18 to 100 years, came from about 24 US areas. Recovered status applied to Cohort 3 donors who had two consecutive negative PCRs. It also applied to those with clearance or with symptom resolution.

The sequence was collected from a woman in her thirties or forties who had recovered from COVID-19. The V and J genes are TRBV10-3 and TRBJ2-7; the D gene is possibly TRBD2 (6 bases). The sequencing sample was made of PBMCs or T cells enriched from blood (not recorded which). The CDR3, as DNA: TGTGCCATCAGTGAACCGACTAGTCCCACTAAACGCTCCTACGAGCAGTACTTC. Protein sequence: CAISEPTSPTKRSYEQYF.